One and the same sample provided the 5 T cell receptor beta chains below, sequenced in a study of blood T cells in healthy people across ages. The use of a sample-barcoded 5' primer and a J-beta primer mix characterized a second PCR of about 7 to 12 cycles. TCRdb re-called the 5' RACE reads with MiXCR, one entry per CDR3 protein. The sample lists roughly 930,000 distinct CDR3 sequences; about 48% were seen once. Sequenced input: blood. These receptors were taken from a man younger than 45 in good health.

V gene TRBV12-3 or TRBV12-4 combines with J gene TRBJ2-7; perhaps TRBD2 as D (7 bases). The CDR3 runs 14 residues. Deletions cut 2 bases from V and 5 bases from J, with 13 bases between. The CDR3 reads CASSLRGGADEQYF. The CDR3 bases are TGTGCCAGCAGTTTAAGGGGGGGCGCAGACGAGCAGTACTTC.

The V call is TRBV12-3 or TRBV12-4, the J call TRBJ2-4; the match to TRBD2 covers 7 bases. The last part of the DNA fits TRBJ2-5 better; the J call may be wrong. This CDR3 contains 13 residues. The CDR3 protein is CASSPGGFETQYF. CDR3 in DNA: TGTGCCAGCAGTCCGGGGGGTTTTGAGACCCAGTACTTC.

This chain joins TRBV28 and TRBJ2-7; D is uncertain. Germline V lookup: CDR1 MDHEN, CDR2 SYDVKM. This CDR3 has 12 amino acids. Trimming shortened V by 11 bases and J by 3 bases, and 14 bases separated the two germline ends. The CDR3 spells CARIGQFYEQYF. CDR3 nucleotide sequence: TGTGCCCGCATCGGGCAGTTCTACGAGCAGTACTTC.

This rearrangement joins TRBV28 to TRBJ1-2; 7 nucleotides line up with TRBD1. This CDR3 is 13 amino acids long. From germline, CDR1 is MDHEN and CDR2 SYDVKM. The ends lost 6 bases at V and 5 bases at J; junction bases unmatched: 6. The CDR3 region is CASRQGGGYGYTF. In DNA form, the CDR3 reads TGTGCCAGCAGACAAGGGGGCGGGTATGGCTACACCTTC.

CDR3 region: CASSSGGIGKLFF. Here the CDR3 DNA reads TGTGCCAGCAGTTCAGGGGGCATCGGAAAACTGTTTTTT. The rearrangement uses TRBV7-9 and TRBJ1-4; 8 bases line up with TRBD1. CDR3 length equals 13 residues. CDR1 is SEHNR, CDR2 FQNEAQ, per germline (reference sequence). V was clipped by 6 bases and J by 10 bases; unmatched bases: 7. Full variable domain (remainder filled in from reference TRBV7-9 and TRBJ1-4): DTGVSQNPRHKITKRGQNVTFRCDPISEHNRLYWYRQTLGQGPEFLTYFQNEAQLEKSRLLSDRFSAERPKGSFSTLEIQRTEQGDSAMYLCASSSGGIGKLFFGSGTQLSVL.